The 12 T cell receptor beta chains given below trace back to one sample, sequenced in a study of tumor-infiltrating lymphocytes in localized non-small cell lung cancer. Sequencing used immunoSEQ multiplex PCR; TCRdb keeps in-frame clones, though not all of them. The table includes about 16,000 clones, approximately 79% detected once. Sequenced input: lung tumor tissue. Receptors were obtained from a human donor with non-small cell lung cancer.

The rearrangement links TRBV28 to TRBJ1-2; perhaps TRBD1 as D (5 bases). The V gene's germline CDR1 is MDHEN and CDR2 SYDVKM. The CDR3 runs 12 residues. V was clipped by 6 bases and J by 7 bases, with 12 bases between them. The CDR3 protein is CASSPQRGGYTF. Written as DNA, the CDR3 is TGTGCCAGCAGCCCCCAGAGGGGTGGCTACACCTTC.

The V gene is TRBV28, the J gene TRBJ2-7; D is ambiguous. The CDR3 extends over 13 amino acids. Germline assignment: CDR1 MDHEN and CDR2 SYDVKM. The ends were cut back, 2 bases at V and 10 bases at J, with 15 bases in the middle. DNA of the CDR3: TGTGCCAGCAGTTTAAGAAGCACCTCTATTCAGTACTTC. Residues: CASSLRSTSIQYF. The whole variable domain, remainder taken from reference TRBV28 and TRBJ2-7, is DVKVTQSSRYLVKRTGEKVFLECVQDMDHENMFWYRQDPGLGLRLIYFSYDVKMKEKGDIPEGYSVSREKKERFSLILESASTNQTSMYLCASSLRSTSIQYFGPGTRLTVT.

This clone appeared once. The junction shows a germline mismatch at one end, possibly a read error. The rearrangement links TRBV7-7 to TRBJ2-3, with 9 positions matching TRBD2. The CDR3 has 13 amino acids. The germline V gene has CDR1 SSHAT and CDR2 FNYEAQ (reference sequence). The CDR3 reads CASSPLPGTSTYF. The CDR3 DNA reads as TGTGCTAGCAGCCCCTTACCCGGGACTAGCACCTACTTT.

The chain uses TRBV28 and TRBJ2-3, with D perhaps TRBD2 (6 bases). The CDR3 loop spans 15 amino acids. Trimming removed 7 bases at V and 3 bases at J, with 17 bases between. Germline CDR1 MDHEN, CDR2 SYDVKM. CDR3: CASTGFSRGTDTQYF. The DNA for the CDR3 is TGTGCCAGCACCGGCTTCTCCCGGGGGACAGATACGCAGTATTTT.

The DNA of the CDR3 is TGCGCCAGCAGCTTTACAGGGGATGAAGGCTACACCTTC. Protein: CASSFTGDEGYTF. This rearrangement joins TRBV5-1 to TRBJ1-2, with TRBD1 identical over 7 bases. V was clipped by 2 bases and J by 8 bases; unmatched bases: 6. The CDR3 consists of 13 residues. Germline V gene data show CDR1 as SGHRS and CDR2 as YFSETQ.

The J gene is TRBJ1-6, the V gene TRBV6-6, with a tentative D call TRBD1 (6 bases). The V gene lost 6 bases and the J gene lost 1 base, with 13 bases spanning the gap. Looked up from germline, CDR1 is MNHNY and CDR2 is SVGAGI (reference sequence). The length of the CDR3 is 16 residues. This chain's CDR3 is CASRLQGGSYNSPLHF. CDR3 nucleotides: TGTGCCAGCAGATTACAGGGAGGGTCCTATAATTCACCCCTCCACTTT.

The chain links TRBV19 to TRBJ2-6; D not resolved. This CDR3 region has 16 residues. The germline V and J ends were trimmed by 7 bases and 0 bases, with 13 bases remaining between them. Germline CDR1 reads LNHDA; CDR2 reads SQIVND (reference sequence). Written as DNA, the CDR3 is TGTGCCAGTACCATGGGTAGGACCTCTGGGGCCAACGTCCTGACTTTC. Its translation: CASTMGRTSGANVLTF.

The chain carries TRBV14 and TRBJ2-7, with a tentative D call TRBD2 (7 bases). V lost 3 bases and J 5 bases, leaving 29 bases between the germline ends. CDR3 length: 19 amino acids. The V gene's germline CDR1 is SGHDN and CDR2 FVKESK. This CDR3 is CASSHSQKGGRGYRHEQYF. CDR3 in DNA: TGTGCCAGCAGCCATTCCCAAAAGGGGGGGCGCGGGTATCGCCACGAGCAGTACTTC. Full variable domain (rest looked up from reference TRBV14 and TRBJ2-7): EAGVTQFPSHSVIEKGQTVTLRCDPISGHDNLYWYRRVMGKEIKFLLHFVKESKQDESGMPNNRFLAERTGGTYSTLKVQPAELEDSGVYFCASSHSQKGGRGYRHEQYFGPGTRLTVT.

V usage is TRBV28 and J usage is TRBJ2-1; 7 bases fit TRBD1. The V gene end was trimmed by 5 bases and the J gene end by 0 bases; junction bases not matched to a gene: 7. CDR1 MDHEN and CDR2 SYDVKM come from the germline V gene. The CDR3 is made up of 16 amino acids. CDR3 coding DNA: TGTGCCAGCAGTCGTTCAGGGGGAGACTCCTACAATGAGCAGTTCTTC. It yields the protein CASSRSGGDSYNEQFF.

The gene calls are TRBV19 and TRBJ2-1; 8 bases map to TRBD1. Germline assignment: CDR1 LNHDA and CDR2 SQIVND (reference sequence). V dropped 5 bases and J dropped 7; count of bases not matched to a gene: 10. The CDR3 loop spans 15 amino acids. In DNA, the CDR3 is TGTGCCAGTAGTGTCGGGACAGGTTTTGGGAATGAGCAGTTCTTC. This gives the protein CASSVGTGFGNEQFF.

This chain joins TRBV9 and TRBJ1-4; no firm D call. This CDR3 is built from 16 residues. V lost 4 bases, J lost 3 bases, and 16 bases lay in between. The germline CDR1 and CDR2 sequences are SGDLS and YYNGEE. Here the CDR3 reads CASSTALGMANEKLFF. CDR3 DNA sequence: TGTGCCAGCAGCACCGCCCTAGGGATGGCTAATGAAAAACTGTTTTTT.

The rearrangement uses TRBV6-5 and TRBJ1-1; D possibly corresponds to TRBD1 (6 bases). V gave up 4 bases and J gave up 0 bases, with 9 bases separating them. The CDR3 has 14 amino acids. Per germline, CDR1 MNHEY and CDR2 SVGAGI. The CDR3 DNA sequence: TGTGCCAGCAGTTGGCAGGGGATGAACACTGAAGCTTTCTTT. Translating it yields CASSWQGMNTEAFF.